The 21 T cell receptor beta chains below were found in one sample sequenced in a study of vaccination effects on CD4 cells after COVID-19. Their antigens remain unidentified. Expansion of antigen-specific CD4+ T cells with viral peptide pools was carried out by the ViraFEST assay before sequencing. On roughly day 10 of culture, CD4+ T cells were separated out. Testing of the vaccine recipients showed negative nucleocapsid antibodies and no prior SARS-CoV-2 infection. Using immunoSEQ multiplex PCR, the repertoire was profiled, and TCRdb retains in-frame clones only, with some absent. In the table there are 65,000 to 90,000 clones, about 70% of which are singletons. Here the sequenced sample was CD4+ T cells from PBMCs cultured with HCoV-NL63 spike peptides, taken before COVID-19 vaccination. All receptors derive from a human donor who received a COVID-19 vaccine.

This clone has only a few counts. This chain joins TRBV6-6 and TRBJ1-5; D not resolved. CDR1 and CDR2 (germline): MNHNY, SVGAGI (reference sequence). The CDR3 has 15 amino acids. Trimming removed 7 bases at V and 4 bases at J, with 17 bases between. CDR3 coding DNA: TGTGCCAGCATGAAGACCCCGGCGGGTAATCAGCCCCAGCATTTT. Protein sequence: CASMKTPAGNQPQHF.

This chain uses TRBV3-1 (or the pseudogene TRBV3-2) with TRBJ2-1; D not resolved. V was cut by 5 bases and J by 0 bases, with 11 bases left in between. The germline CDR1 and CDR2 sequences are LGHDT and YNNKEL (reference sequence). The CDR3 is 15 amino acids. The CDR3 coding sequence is TGTGCCAGCAGCGGTCTCACGAGCTCCTACAATGAGCAGTTCTTC. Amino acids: CASSGLTSSYNEQFF.

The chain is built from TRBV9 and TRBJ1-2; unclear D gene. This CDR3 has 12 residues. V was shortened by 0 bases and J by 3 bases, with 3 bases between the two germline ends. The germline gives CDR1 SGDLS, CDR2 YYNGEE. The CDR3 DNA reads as TGTGCCAGCAGCGTAGGGGACTATGGCTACACCTTC. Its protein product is CASSVGDYGYTF.

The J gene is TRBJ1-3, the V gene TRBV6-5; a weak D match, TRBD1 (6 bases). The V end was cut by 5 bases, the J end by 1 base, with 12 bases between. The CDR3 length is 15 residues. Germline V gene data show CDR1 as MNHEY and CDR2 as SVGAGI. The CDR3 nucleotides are TGTGCCAGCAGTCCTGACAGGAGGTCTGGAAACACCATATATTTT. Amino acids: CASSPDRRSGNTIYF.

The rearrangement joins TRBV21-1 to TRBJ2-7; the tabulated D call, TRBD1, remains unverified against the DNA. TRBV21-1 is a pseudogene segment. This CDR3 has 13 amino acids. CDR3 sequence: CASSKQGRIEQYV. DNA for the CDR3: TGTGCCAGCAGCAAACAGGGTCGGATCGAGCAGTACGTC.

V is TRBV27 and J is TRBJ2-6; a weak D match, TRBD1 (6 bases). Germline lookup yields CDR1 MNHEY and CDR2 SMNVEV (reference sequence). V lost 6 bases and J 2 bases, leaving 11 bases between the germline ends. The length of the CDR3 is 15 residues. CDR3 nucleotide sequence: TGTGCCAGCAGACAAACAGGGACTGGGGCCAACGTCCTGACTTTC. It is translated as CASRQTGTGANVLTF.

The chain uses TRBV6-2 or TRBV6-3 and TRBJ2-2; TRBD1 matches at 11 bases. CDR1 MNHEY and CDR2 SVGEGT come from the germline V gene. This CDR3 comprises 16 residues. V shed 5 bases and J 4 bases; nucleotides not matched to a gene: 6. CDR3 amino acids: CASSPGGTGGTGELFF. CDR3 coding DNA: TGTGCCAGCAGTCCGGGGGGGACAGGGGGCACCGGGGAGCTGTTTTTT.

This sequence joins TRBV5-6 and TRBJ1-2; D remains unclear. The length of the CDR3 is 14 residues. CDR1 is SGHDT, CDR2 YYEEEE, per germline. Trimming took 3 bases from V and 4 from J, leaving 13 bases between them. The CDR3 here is CASSSGAGFYGYTF. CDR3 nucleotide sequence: TGTGCCAGCAGCTCTGGAGCGGGCTTCTATGGCTACACCTTC. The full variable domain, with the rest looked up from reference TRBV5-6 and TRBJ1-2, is DAGVTQSPTHLIKTRGQQVTLRCSPKSGHDTVSWYQQALGQGPQFIFQYYEEEERQRGNFPDRFSGHQFPNYSSELNVNALLLGDSALYLCASSSGAGFYGYTFGSGTRLTVV.

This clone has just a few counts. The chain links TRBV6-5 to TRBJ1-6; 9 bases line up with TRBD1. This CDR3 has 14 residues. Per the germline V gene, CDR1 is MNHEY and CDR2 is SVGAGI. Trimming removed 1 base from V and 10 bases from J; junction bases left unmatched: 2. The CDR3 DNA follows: TGTGCCAGCAGTTACTGGACAGGGGCCTCACCCCTCCACTTT. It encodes CASSYWTGASPLHF.

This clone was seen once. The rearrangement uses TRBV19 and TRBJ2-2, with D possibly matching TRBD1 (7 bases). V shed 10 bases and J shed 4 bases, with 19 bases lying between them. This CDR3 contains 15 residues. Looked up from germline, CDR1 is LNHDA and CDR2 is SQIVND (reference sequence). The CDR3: CATRKAGGTTGELFF. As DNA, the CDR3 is TGTGCCACTCGAAAGGCAGGGGGGACCACCGGGGAGCTGTTTTTT.

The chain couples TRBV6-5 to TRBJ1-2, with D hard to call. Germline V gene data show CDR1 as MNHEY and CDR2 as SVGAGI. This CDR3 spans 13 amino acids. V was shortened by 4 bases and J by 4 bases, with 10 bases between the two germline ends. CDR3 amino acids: CASSSRWGYGYTF. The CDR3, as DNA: TGTGCCAGCAGTTCTCGGTGGGGCTATGGCTACACCTTC.

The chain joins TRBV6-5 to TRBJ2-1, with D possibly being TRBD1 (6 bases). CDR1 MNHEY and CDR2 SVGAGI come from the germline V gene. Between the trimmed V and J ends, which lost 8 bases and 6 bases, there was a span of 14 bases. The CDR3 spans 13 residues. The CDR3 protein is CASRDRYGNEQFF. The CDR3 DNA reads TGTGCCAGCCGCGACAGGTACGGCAATGAGCAGTTCTTC.

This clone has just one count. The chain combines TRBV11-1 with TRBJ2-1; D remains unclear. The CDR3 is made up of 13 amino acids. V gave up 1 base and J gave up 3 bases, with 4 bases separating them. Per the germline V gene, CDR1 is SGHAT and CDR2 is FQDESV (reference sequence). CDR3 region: CASSLGFYNEQFF. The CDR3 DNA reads TGTGCCAGCAGCTTAGGTTTCTACAATGAGCAGTTCTTC.

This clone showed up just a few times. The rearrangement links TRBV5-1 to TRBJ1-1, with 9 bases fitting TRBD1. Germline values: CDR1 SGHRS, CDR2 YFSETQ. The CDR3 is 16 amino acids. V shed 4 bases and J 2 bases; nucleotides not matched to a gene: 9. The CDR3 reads CASSDGTGHFNTEAFF. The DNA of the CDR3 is TGCGCCAGCAGCGATGGGACAGGGCATTTTAACACTGAAGCTTTCTTT.

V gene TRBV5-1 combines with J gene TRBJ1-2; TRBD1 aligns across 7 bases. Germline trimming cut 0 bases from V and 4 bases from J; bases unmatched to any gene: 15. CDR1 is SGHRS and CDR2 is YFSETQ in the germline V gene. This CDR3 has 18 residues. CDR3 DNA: TGCGCCAGCAGCTTGGCACCGGGACAGACCGCCGGGGGCTATGGCTACACCTTC. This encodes CASSLAPGQTAGGYGYTF. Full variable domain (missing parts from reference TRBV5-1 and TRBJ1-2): KAGVTQTPRYLIKTRGQQVTLSCSPISGHRSVSWYQQTPGQGLQFLFEYFSETQRNKGNFPGRFSGRQFSNSRSEMNVSTLELGDSALYLCASSLAPGQTAGGYGYTFGSGTRLTVV.

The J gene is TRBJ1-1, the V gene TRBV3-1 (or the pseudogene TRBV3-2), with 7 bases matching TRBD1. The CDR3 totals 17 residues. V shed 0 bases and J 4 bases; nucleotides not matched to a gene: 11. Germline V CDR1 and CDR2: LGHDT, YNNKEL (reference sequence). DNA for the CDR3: TGTGCCAGCAGCCAAGATAGGCAGGGGGTAAGGGGCACTGAAGCTTTCTTT. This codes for CASSQDRQGVRGTEAFF.

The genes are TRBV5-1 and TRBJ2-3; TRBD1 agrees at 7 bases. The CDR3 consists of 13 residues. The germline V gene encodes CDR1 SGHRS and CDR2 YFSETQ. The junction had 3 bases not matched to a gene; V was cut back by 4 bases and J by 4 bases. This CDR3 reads CASSTGVSDTQYF. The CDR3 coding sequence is TGCGCCAGCAGCACAGGGGTGTCAGATACGCAGTATTTT.

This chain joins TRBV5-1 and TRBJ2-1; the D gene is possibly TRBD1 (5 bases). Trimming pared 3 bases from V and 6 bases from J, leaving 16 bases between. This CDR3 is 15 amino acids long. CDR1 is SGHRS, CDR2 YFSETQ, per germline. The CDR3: CASSSQVGWSNEQFF. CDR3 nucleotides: TGCGCCAGCAGCTCACAGGTAGGGTGGTCCAATGAGCAGTTCTTC.

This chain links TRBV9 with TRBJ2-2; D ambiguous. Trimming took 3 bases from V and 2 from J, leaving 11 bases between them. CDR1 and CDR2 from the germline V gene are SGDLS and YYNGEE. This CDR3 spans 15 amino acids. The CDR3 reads CASSAVAPNTGELFF. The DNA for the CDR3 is TGTGCCAGCAGCGCCGTTGCCCCCAACACCGGGGAGCTGTTTTTT.

The CDR3 DNA is TGCGCCAGCAGCCCCGGGACTAGCAATACCGGGGAGCTGTTTTTT. It yields the protein CASSPGTSNTGELFF. J is TRBJ2-2 and V is TRBV5-1; 9 bases align to TRBD2. CDR1 is SGHRS, CDR2 YFSETQ, per germline. V lost 4 bases and J lost 5; bases outside the gene matches: 6. The CDR3 has 15 amino acids.

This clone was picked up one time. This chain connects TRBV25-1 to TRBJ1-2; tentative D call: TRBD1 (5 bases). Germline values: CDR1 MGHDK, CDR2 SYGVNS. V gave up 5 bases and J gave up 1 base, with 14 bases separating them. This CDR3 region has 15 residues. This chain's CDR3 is CASSYRDGHNYGYTF. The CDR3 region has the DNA TGTGCCAGCAGTTACCGGGACGGTCATAACTATGGCTACACCTTC.